The 28 T cell receptor beta chains below come from one sample, sequenced in a study of post-analysis software for immune sequencing data. Antigens of these TCRs are unknown. Study results and caveats: Patients had higher frequencies than controls of roughly five TRBV segments, including TRBV5-6, TRBV5-1 and TRBV20-1.

Each TCR beta cDNA library carried unique molecular identifiers. From the PCR reads, TCRdb called clonotypes with MiXCR, one entry per CDR3 protein. The sample carries some 890,000 distinct CDR3 sequences, about 57% recorded once. The sample comprised blood. Receptors originate from a girl aged 5 to 17 with multiple sclerosis.

The CDR3 DNA sequence: TGCGCCAGCAGCTTCGAGGGTTCATATACGCAGTATTTT. Translating gives CASSFEGSYTQYF. V gene TRBV5-1 combines with J gene TRBJ2-3; a possible D gene is TRBD2 (5 bases). The CDR3 sequence is 13 residues long. Trimming shortened V by 2 bases and J by 7 bases, and 11 bases separated the two germline ends. Germline loops: CDR1 SGHRS, CDR2 YFSETQ.

This chain links TRBV5-1 with TRBJ2-2; tentative D call: TRBD1 (5 bases). CDR3 size: 19 residues. The V end lost 1 base, the J end lost 0 bases, and 19 bases lay between the germline ends. Looked up from germline, CDR1 is SGHRS and CDR2 is YFSETQ. The DNA of the CDR3 is TGCGCCAGCAGCTTGTTTCTTTTGTCCAGCAGGGCGAACACCGGGGAGCTGTTTTTT. It encodes CASSLFLLSSRANTGELFF.

J is TRBJ1-1 and V is TRBV29-1; the match to TRBD1 covers 7 bases. Trimming at V came to 4 bases and at J to 4 bases, leaving 15 bases not matched to a gene. Germline V CDR1 and CDR2: SQVTM, ANQGSEA. The length of the CDR3 is 16 residues. CDR3 DNA sequence: TGCAGCGTTGGAGGAAAAACCGGGACAGTAGTCACTGAAGCTTTCTTT. Translated: CSVGGKTGTVVTEAFF.

This clonotype turned up a few times. CDR3 region: CASSLVDKETQYF. The DNA for the CDR3 is TGTGCCAGCAGCTTGGTAGACAAAGAGACCCAGTACTTC. The rearrangement links TRBV5-4 to TRBJ2-5, with D hard to call. The CDR3 covers 13 residues. V dropped 0 bases and J dropped 3 bases, with 6 bases sitting between them. Germline V gene lookup returns CDR1 SGHNT and CDR2 YYREEE (reference sequence).

The chain combines TRBV7-9 with TRBJ2-1; unclear D gene. This CDR3 contains 16 residues. V lost 5 bases and J 2 bases, leaving 16 bases between the germline ends. The germline CDR1 and CDR2 sequences are SEHNR and FQNEAQ (reference sequence). CDR3 coding DNA: TGTGCCAGCAGCCCTCCCCCGGCTACTGCCTACAATGAGCAGTTCTTC. Translation gives CASSPPPATAYNEQFF.

V is TRBV29-1 and J is TRBJ2-7; D ambiguous. This CDR3 has 14 residues. V was cut by 5 bases and J by 6 bases, with 20 bases left in between. Looked up from germline, CDR1 is SQVTM and CDR2 is ANQGSEA. CDR3 amino acids: CSVRFRIYKGEQYF. CDR3 coding DNA: TGCAGCGTTCGATTCAGAATATACAAAGGCGAGCAGTACTTC.

The chain links TRBV10-3 to TRBJ2-3; no firm D call. The CDR3 sequence is 15 residues long. Deletions cut 3 bases from V and 1 base from J, with 11 bases between. From germline, CDR1 is ENHRY and CDR2 SYGVKD. CDR3 coding DNA: TGTGCCATCAGTGAAGGCCGAGACGGCACAGATACGCAGTATTTT. Protein product: CAISEGRDGTDTQYF.

The V and J genes are TRBV27 and TRBJ1-4; D is possibly TRBD1 (5 bases). The CDR3 extends over 17 amino acids. V gave up 2 bases and J gave up 1 base, with 14 bases separating them. Germline V gene sequence: CDR1 MNHEY, CDR2 SMNVEV (reference sequence). CDR3 DNA: TGTGCCAGCAGTTTAAGTCGAGGGGTTCAAACTAATGAAAAACTGTTTTTT. This encodes CASSLSRGVQTNEKLFF.

The rearrangement links TRBV15 to TRBJ1-1; 7 positions match TRBD1. The junction had 2 bases not matched to a gene; V was cut back by 2 bases and J by 8 bases. The CDR3 runs 12 residues. CDR1 LNHNV and CDR2 YYDKDF come from the germline V gene (reference sequence). CDR3 DNA: TGTGCCACCAGCAGACCGGACAGGGAAGCTTTCTTT. Protein product: CATSRPDREAFF.

In its sample, this clonotype was seen a few times. J is TRBJ2-3 and V is TRBV29-1; 8 bases map to TRBD1. Trimming at V came to 3 bases and at J to 4 bases, leaving 9 bases not matched to a gene. Germline V CDR1 and CDR2: SQVTM, ANQGSEA. The CDR3 length is 15 residues. CDR3: CSVEVKDRVPDTQYF. In DNA form, the CDR3 reads TGCAGCGTTGAGGTCAAGGACAGGGTCCCAGATACGCAGTATTTT.

The V and J genes are TRBV29-1 and TRBJ2-1, with no clear D. Germline assignment: CDR1 SQVTM and CDR2 ANQGSEA. The CDR3 sequence is 12 residues long. Trimming cost V 3 bases and J 0 bases, with 3 bases left between them. CDR3 protein: CSVDPSYNEQFF. The CDR3 DNA reads TGCAGCGTTGACCCCTCCTACAATGAGCAGTTCTTC.

On this clonotype itself: One end of the junction does not line up with germline, which may come from a read error. The V gene is TRBV29-1, the J gene TRBJ2-1; TRBD1 aligns across 10 bases. The CDR3 runs to 14 residues. Per the germline V gene, CDR1 is SQVTM and CDR2 is ANQGSEA. As DNA, the CDR3 is TGCAGCGTCAGGGACAGGGGTTACTACGATGAGCAGTTCTTC. Translated, it gives CSVRDRGYYDEQFF.

The chain recombines TRBV27 with TRBJ2-1; TRBD2 matches at 10 bases. The trim removed 3 bases at V and 6 bases at J, leaving 5 bases unmatched. This CDR3 region has 15 residues. Per germline, CDR1 MNHEY and CDR2 SMNVEV (reference sequence). CDR3 nucleotide sequence: TGTGCCAGCAGTTTTCTCAGCGGGAGGGCCAATGAGCAGTTCTTC. Amino acid sequence: CASSFLSGRANEQFF.

This chain connects TRBV4-1 to TRBJ1-1; 7 bases line up with TRBD1. The CDR3 is 15 residues long. Looked up from germline, CDR1 is MGHRA and CDR2 is YSYEKL. V dropped 0 bases and J dropped 5; count of bases not matched to a gene: 6. CDR3 residues: CASSQETGVRTEAFF. CDR3 sequence (DNA): TGCGCCAGCAGCCAAGAAACAGGGGTAAGGACTGAAGCTTTCTTT.

The chain has TRBV6-5 and TRBJ2-3; D tentatively fits TRBD1 or TRBD2 (5 bases each). CDR1 and CDR2 from the germline V gene are MNHEY and SVGAGI. The CDR3 consists of 15 residues. V lost 2 bases to trimming and J lost 3 bases, with 12 bases between them. The CDR3 nucleotides read TGTGCCAGCAGTTACGGGGGTTCTCAGACAGATACGCAGTATTTT. Translating it yields CASSYGGSQTDTQYF.

This clonotype has a handful of counts. The V gene is TRBV20-1, the J gene TRBJ2-5; 8 bases agree with TRBD2. J lost 1 base, V lost 3 bases, and 7 bases had no gene match. CDR1 is DFQATT and CDR2 is SNEGSKA in the germline V gene (reference sequence). The CDR3 has 15 residues. The chain's CDR3 is CSASTSGRAQETQYF. CDR3 coding DNA: TGCAGTGCTAGTACTAGCGGAAGAGCCCAAGAGACCCAGTACTTC.

This clonotype has only a few counts. J is TRBJ2-7 and V is TRBV29-1; possible D gene TRBD1, 5 bases. V was shortened by 6 bases and J by 5 bases, with 11 bases between the two germline ends. The CDR3 covers 11 residues. The V gene's germline CDR1 is SQVTM and CDR2 ANQGSEA. The CDR3 loop is CSVKTVDEQYF. For the CDR3, the DNA is TGCAGCGTGAAGACAGTGGACGAGCAGTACTTC.

The chain couples TRBV20-1 to TRBJ2-1, with D uncertain. CDR3 size: 13 residues. Between the trimmed V and J ends, which lost 8 bases and 4 bases, there was a span of 15 bases. Germline V CDR1 and CDR2: DFQATT, SNEGSKA (reference sequence). The CDR3 sequence: CSCTVPSYNEQFF. CDR3 coding DNA: TGCAGTTGCACTGTACCTTCGTACAATGAGCAGTTCTTC.

This chain links TRBV7-2 with TRBJ2-1; the D is unclear. The CDR3 is 9 amino acids. Trimming pared 11 bases from V and 6 bases from J, leaving 5 bases between. Germline V gives CDR1 SGHTA, CDR2 FQGNSA. The CDR3 DNA is TGTGCCTTCGGCAATGAGCAGTTCTTC. Protein sequence: CAFGNEQFF.

The chain employs TRBV5-1 and TRBJ2-5; possibly TRBD1 for D (5 bases). The CDR3 consists of 14 residues. V lost 4 bases and J lost 2, with 12 bases in between. CDR1 and CDR2 (germline): SGHRS, YFSETQ. The CDR3 loop is CASSSDRNQETQYF. The CDR3, as DNA: TGCGCCAGCAGCAGTGACAGAAATCAAGAGACCCAGTACTTC.

There are a few counts of this clonotype. The chain couples TRBV20-1 to TRBJ2-1; no firm D call. Trimming pared 3 bases from V and 10 bases from J, leaving 16 bases between. CDR3 size: 13 residues. CDR1 is DFQATT and CDR2 is SNEGSKA in the germline V gene (reference sequence). The CDR3 DNA sequence: TGCAGTGCTAGTGGGCCTCCCCTGGGGGAGCAGTTCTTC. Its translation: CSASGPPLGEQFF.

The rearrangement links TRBV9 to TRBJ2-7; unclear D gene. The J call may be incorrect, as the DNA end agrees better with TRBJ2-5. Germline values: CDR1 SGDLS, CDR2 YYNGEE. The CDR3 spans 14 residues. DNA for the CDR3: TGTGCCAGCAGCGTAGACCCGGTCTCAGGGACCCAGTACTTC. Protein: CASSVDPVSGTQYF.

This chain joins TRBV20-1 and TRBJ2-7; 11 positions agree with TRBD2. The ends lost 6 bases at V and 4 bases at J; junction bases unmatched: 14. The germline V gene encodes CDR1 DFQATT and CDR2 SNEGSKA (reference sequence). This CDR3 region has 16 residues. DNA for the CDR3: TGCAGTGCAACCCCAGGGTCTAGCGGGAGGTGGTACGAGCAGTACTTC. Translating it yields CSATPGSSGRWYEQYF.

This sequence joins TRBV4-1 and TRBJ2-1; the match to TRBD2 covers 8 bases. The germline V gene has CDR1 MGHRA and CDR2 YSYEKL. Trimming took 0 bases from V and 4 from J; bases not matched to a gene: 5. The CDR3 is 16 residues long. CDR3 bases: TGCGCCAGCAGCCAAGAGCCGACTAGCGCTTACAATGAGCAGTTCTTC. Residues: CASSQEPTSAYNEQFF.

This rearrangement joins TRBV5-1 to TRBJ2-5, with TRBD2 matching 7 bases. V trimming: 4 bases; J trimming: 7 bases; junction bases outside the gene matches: 10. Germline-derived CDR1 and CDR2 are SGHRS and YFSETQ. There are 14 residues in the CDR3. The CDR3 DNA is TGCGCCAGCAGCCGGGGACTAAGAACAGGGACCCAGTACTTC. Amino acid sequence: CASSRGLRTGTQYF.

This clonotype was found once. The chain combines TRBV5-6 with TRBJ1-2; no clear D gene. Looked up from germline, CDR1 is SGHDT and CDR2 is YYEEEE. This CDR3 comprises 12 residues. The germline V and J ends were trimmed by 0 bases and 7 bases, with 7 bases remaining between them. CDR3 region: CASSLAHGGYTF. The CDR3 region has the DNA TGTGCCAGCAGCTTGGCCCACGGTGGCTACACCTTC. The full variable domain, with the rest looked up from reference TRBV5-6 and TRBJ1-2, is DAGVTQSPTHLIKTRGQQVTLRCSPKSGHDTVSWYQQALGQGPQFIFQYYEEEERQRGNFPDRFSGHQFPNYSSELNVNALLLGDSALYLCASSLAHGGYTFGSGTRLTVV.

The chain couples TRBV5-1 to TRBJ2-6; 7 positions agree with TRBD1. This CDR3 contains 15 residues. Germline V gives CDR1 SGHRS, CDR2 YFSETQ. Unmatched junction bases numbered 5, after V lost 5 bases and J lost 3 bases. CDR3 region: CASRQGSGGANVLTF. The CDR3 nucleotides read TGCGCCAGCAGACAGGGGAGTGGTGGGGCCAACGTCCTGACTTTC.

A few counts support this clonotype. The genes are TRBV12-3 or TRBV12-4 and TRBJ2-3; D gene unclear. V lost 7 bases to trimming and J lost 4 bases, with 18 bases between them. This CDR3 contains 15 residues. In DNA, the CDR3 is TGTGCCAGCACCTCCCGCTTGTCCAGGTCAGATACGCAGTATTTT. Its protein product is CASTSRLSRSDTQYF.